The TCR beta chain described here comes from a study of T cells in Graves' hyperthyroidism and ophthalmopathy. Study as a whole: Sampling of peripheral blood happened at initial diagnosis, prior to any treatment. Study outcomes and limitations: Blood shared most expanded thyroid clonotypes above 0.001.

Amplification targeted TCR beta CDR3 regions from RNA transcripts. Initially, a first-round RT-PCR of the TCR CDR3 employed the HTBI primer set. MiXCR, applied by TCRdb to the multiplex PCR reads, yields one record per CDR3 protein. This table holds hundreds of thousands of distinct CDR3 sequences, roughly a sixth found once. Concerning this clonotype: The antigen is not known.

V was pared by 3 bases and J by 0 bases, with 15 bases between. The CDR3 has 16 amino acids. Germline V CDR1 and CDR2: ENHRY, SYGVKD. The sequence derives from a young woman with Graves' hyperthyroidism. Sequences were obtained from blood. V is TRBV10-3 and J is TRBJ2-7; D is possibly TRBD2 (5 bases). The CDR3 DNA reads TGTGCCATCAGTGATTTAAATAGCGTGTACTCCTACGAGCAGTACTTC. It codes for CAISDLNSVYSYEQYF.